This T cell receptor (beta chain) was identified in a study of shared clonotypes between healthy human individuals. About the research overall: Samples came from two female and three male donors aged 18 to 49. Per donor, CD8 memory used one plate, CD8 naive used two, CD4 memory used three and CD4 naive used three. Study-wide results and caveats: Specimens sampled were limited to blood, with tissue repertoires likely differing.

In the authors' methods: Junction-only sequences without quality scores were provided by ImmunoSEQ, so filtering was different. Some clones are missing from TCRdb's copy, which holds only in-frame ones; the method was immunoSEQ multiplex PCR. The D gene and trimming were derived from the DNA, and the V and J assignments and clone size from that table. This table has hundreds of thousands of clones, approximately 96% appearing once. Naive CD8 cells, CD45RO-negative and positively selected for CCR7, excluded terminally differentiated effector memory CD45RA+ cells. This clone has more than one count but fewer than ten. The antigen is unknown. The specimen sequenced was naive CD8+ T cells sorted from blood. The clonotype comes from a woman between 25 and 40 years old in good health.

The CDR3: CASSPDPGDGGYGYTF. The CDR3 DNA reads as TGCGCCAGCAGCCCCGACCCGGGGGACGGGGGATATGGCTACACCTTC. The genes are TRBV5-1 and TRBJ1-2; D might be TRBD1 (5 bases). Germline V gene sequence: CDR1 SGHRS, CDR2 YFSETQ. Trimming took off 4 bases at V and 5 bases at J, with 21 bases between the two ends. The CDR3 is made up of 16 amino acids.